The 27 T cell receptor beta chains given below trace back to one sample, sequenced in a study of T cell responses to AZD1222 COVID-19 vaccine. Clones were read by immunoSEQ multiplex PCR, and TCRdb kept only the in-frame ones, dropping some. The profile shows fewer than 150,000 clones, around 89% of them singletons. The source material was peripheral blood, sampled 28 days after the second AZD1222 dose. The origin of the receptors is an adult who received the AZD1222 COVID-19 vaccine.

This clone was observed a single time. The genes are TRBV10-3 and TRBJ2-1, with TRBD2 identical over 9 bases. The V gene's germline CDR1 is ENHRY and CDR2 SYGVKD. V shed 0 bases, J shed 6 bases, and the junction held 6 bases outside the gene matches. The CDR3 is 16 amino acids. The CDR3 DNA sequence: TGTGCCATCAGTGAGTCGAATAGCGGGAGCGTCAATGAGCAGTTCTTC. This translates into CAISESNSGSVNEQFF.

This rearrangement joins TRBV7-7 to TRBJ2-5; 7 positions agree with TRBD2. This CDR3 is 14 amino acids long. Germline V gene sequence: CDR1 SSHAT, CDR2 FNYEAQ (reference sequence). V dropped 3 bases and J dropped 1; count of bases not matched to a gene: 2. The CDR3 spells CASSLGGSQETQYF. Here the CDR3 DNA reads TGTGCCAGCAGCTTGGGGGGGTCCCAAGAGACCCAGTACTTC.

The sample holds one count of this clone. The V gene is TRBV19, the J gene TRBJ2-3; no firm D call. With 3 bases removed from V and 0 bases from J, the gap between germline ends came to 7 bases. Germline CDR1 reads LNHDA; CDR2 reads SQIVND (reference sequence). This CDR3 has 14 residues. CDR3 protein: CASSISGSTDTQYF. The CDR3, as DNA: TGTGCCAGTAGTATTTCAGGTAGCACAGATACGCAGTATTTT.

The chain uses TRBV6-5 and TRBJ1-1, with TRBD1 matching over 9 bases. Germline trimming cut 2 bases from V and 10 bases from J; bases unmatched to any gene: 8. The CDR3 is 14 amino acids. Germline CDR1 is MNHEY and CDR2 is SVGAGI. CDR3 sequence (DNA): TGTGCCAGCAGTTACGCACAGGGGGCCTCCATAGCTTTCTTT. Translation: CASSYAQGASIAFF.

This clone has just one count. This sequence joins TRBV9 and TRBJ2-2; the D is unclear. Germline assignment: CDR1 SGDLS and CDR2 YYNGEE. CDR3 length: 12 amino acids. Trimming removed 5 bases from V and 0 bases from J, with 2 bases in between. The CDR3 spells CASSANTGELFF. The CDR3 nucleotides are TGTGCCAGCAGTGCGAACACCGGGGAGCTGTTTTTT.

This clone was seen just once. This sequence joins TRBV28 and TRBJ2-7; D gene unclear. Trimming took off 3 bases at V and 6 bases at J, with 9 bases between the two ends. Germline CDR1 MDHEN, CDR2 SYDVKM. There are 12 residues in the CDR3. DNA for the CDR3: TGTGCCAGCAGTTTCTACCCCGCCGAGCAGTACTTC. Translation: CASSFYPAEQYF.

The J gene is TRBJ2-2, the V gene TRBV7-3, with 10 bases identical to TRBD2. CDR3 length: 17 residues. CDR1 and CDR2 from the germline V gene are SGHTA and FQGTGA. Trimming cost V 5 bases and J 3 bases; bases outside gene matches: 9. The DNA of the CDR3 is TGTGCCAGCAGCAAGGGACTAGCGACGGCAGACACCGGGGAGCTGTTTTTT. It codes for CASSKGLATADTGELFF.

The chain couples TRBV7-9 to TRBJ2-2; D ambiguous. The CDR3 loop spans 12 amino acids. V lost 5 bases to trimming and J lost 5 bases, with 6 bases between them. Germline CDR1 and CDR2: SEHNR and FQNEAQ (reference sequence). The chain's CDR3 is CASSPQTGELFF. CDR3 DNA sequence: TGTGCCAGCAGCCCTCAAACCGGGGAGCTGTTTTTT.

This chain uses TRBV18 with TRBJ1-2, with D possibly matching TRBD1 (5 bases). Germline V gene lookup returns CDR1 KGHSH and CDR2 LQKENI. V shed 2 bases and J shed 7 bases, with 11 bases lying between them. This CDR3 has 13 amino acids. The CDR3 nucleotides are TGTGCCAGCTCACCAGACAGCTCTGGTGGCTACACCTTC. This translates into CASSPDSSGGYTF.

J is TRBJ1-2 and V is TRBV6-6; a weak D match, TRBD1 (5 bases). V was pared by 0 bases and J by 2 bases, with 7 bases between. CDR1 and CDR2 from the germline V gene are MNHNY and SVGAGI (reference sequence). The CDR3 runs to 14 residues. CDR3 coding DNA: TGTGCCAGCAGTTACTCCAAGGGGAACTATGGCTACACCTTC. Amino acid sequence: CASSYSKGNYGYTF.

This clone has only one observation. The DNA is left out, because the CDR3 cannot be placed on it with certainty; the CDR3 is given as TCRdb lists it. This CDR3 reads CAAAPFGGGNTEYF. V gene TRBV27 combines with J gene TRBJ2-7; the table's D call of TRBD2 was not tested on the DNA. The CDR3 spans 14 amino acids, including both terminal residues. Germline loops: CDR1 MNHEY, CDR2 SMNVEV (reference sequence).

The J gene is TRBJ1-1, the V gene TRBV12-3 or TRBV12-4; a possible D gene is TRBD1 (5 bases). CDR3 length: 13 amino acids. Trimming removed 3 bases at V and 1 base at J, with 6 bases between. Written as DNA, the CDR3 is TGTGCCAGCAGTTTTCAGGGGAACACTGAAGCTTTCTTT. The encoded protein is CASSFQGNTEAFF.

This clone was picked up one time. The rearrangement joins TRBV30 to TRBJ2-7; D gene ambiguous. Trimming left V 5 bases short and J 2 bases short, with 10 bases between. The CDR3 extends over 12 amino acids. In germline, CDR1 is GTSNPN, CDR2 SVGIG (reference sequence). The CDR3 DNA follows: TGTGCCTGGTCAGTAGGGACCTACGAGCAGTACTTC. Translating it yields CAWSVGTYEQYF. Combining the CDR3 with reference TRBV30 and TRBJ2-7 gives the whole variable domain SQTIHQWPATLVQPVGSPLSLECTVEGTSNPNLYWYRQAAGRGLQLLFYSVGIGQISSEVPQNLSASRPQDRQFILSSKKLLLSDSGFYLCAWSVGTYEQYFGPGTRLTVT.

The chain combines TRBV7-2 with TRBJ2-2; 9 bases match TRBD1. Trimming took 3 bases from V and 5 from J; bases not matched to a gene: 1. This CDR3 comprises 14 residues. Germline V gene sequence: CDR1 SGHTA, CDR2 FQGNSA. The chain's CDR3 is CASSFDRGTGELFF. The CDR3 nucleotides read TGTGCCAGCAGCTTCGACAGGGGGACCGGGGAGCTGTTTTTT.

J is TRBJ1-2 and V is TRBV20-1; D is perhaps TRBD1 (5 bases). This CDR3 is built from 13 residues. Germline V gene data show CDR1 as DFQATT and CDR2 as SNEGSKA (reference sequence). V dropped 3 bases and J dropped 7 bases, with 15 bases sitting between them. CDR3 DNA: TGCAGTGCTAGTGAAGACAGTTACCGTGGCTACACCTTC. Its protein product is CSASEDSYRGYTF.

The V call is TRBV4-1, the J call TRBJ1-2; maybe TRBD1 (6 bases). With 4 bases removed from V and 4 bases from J, the gap between germline ends came to 28 bases. CDR3 length: 19 residues. Germline CDR1 reads MGHRA; CDR2 reads YSYEKL. As DNA, the CDR3 is TGCGCCAGCAGCCCCCTAACTCTTTCCCTGGACAGTATGCCCTATGGCTACACCTTC. This gives the protein CASSPLTLSLDSMPYGYTF.

The chain recombines TRBV4-1 with TRBJ1-2, with 7 bases that match TRBD1. V was pared by 1 base and J by 5 bases, with 7 bases of the junction left unmatched. The CDR3 has 15 amino acids. The germline V gene encodes CDR1 MGHRA and CDR2 YSYEKL. CDR3 sequence (DNA): TGCGCCAGCAGCCAAGCGCCGACAGGGCCTTATGGCTACACCTTC. It translates to CASSQAPTGPYGYTF.

J is TRBJ1-1 and V is TRBV5-1; D unclear. CDR3 length: 16 residues. Trimming cost V 6 bases and J 1 base, with 19 bases left between them. CDR1 and CDR2 (germline): SGHRS, YFSETQ. The CDR3: CASIPLPVEPNTEAFF. For the CDR3, the DNA is TGCGCCAGCATCCCTCTCCCCGTGGAGCCGAACACTGAAGCTTTCTTT.

V gene TRBV5-1 combines with J gene TRBJ2-7, with a possible D match to TRBD2 (6 bases). From germline, CDR1 is SGHRS and CDR2 YFSETQ. The V gene lost 2 bases and the J gene lost 1 base, with 13 bases spanning the gap. The CDR3 is made up of 15 amino acids. The CDR3 DNA is TGCGCCAGCAGCTTCTCGGGACTTCTTTCCTACGAGCAGTACTTC. Its protein product is CASSFSGLLSYEQYF.

This sequence joins TRBV27 and TRBJ1-1; D call uncertain. Germline CDR1 and CDR2: MNHEY and SMNVEV (reference sequence). Deletions cut 3 bases from V and 4 bases from J, with 9 bases between. This CDR3 is built from 13 residues. Written as DNA, the CDR3 is TGTGCCAGCAGTTTCTCGGGGTTCACTGAAGCTTTCTTT. Protein sequence: CASSFSGFTEAFF.

This chain connects TRBV29-1 to TRBJ1-1, with no clear D. V was clipped by 7 bases and J by 3 bases, with 6 bases between them. The germline CDR1 and CDR2 sequences are SQVTM and ANQGSEA. The CDR3 length is 10 residues. Here the CDR3 DNA reads TGCAGCGCCGTGGACACTGAAGCTTTCTTT. It codes for CSAVDTEAFF. Full variable domain (missing parts from reference TRBV29-1 and TRBJ1-1): SAVISQKPSRDICQRGTSLTIQCQVDSQVTMMFWYRQQPGQSLTLIATANQGSEATYESGFVIDKFPISRPNLTFSTLTVSNMSPEDSSIYLCSAVDTEAFFGQGTRLTVV.

V is TRBV7-2 and J is TRBJ1-2; a possible D gene is TRBD1 (5 bases). With 0 bases removed from V and 2 bases from J, the gap between germline ends came to 10 bases. Germline lookup yields CDR1 SGHTA and CDR2 FQGNSA. The CDR3 has 15 residues. The CDR3 nucleotides read TGTGCCAGCAGCTTAGCGGGGACTGCAAACTATGGCTACACCTTC. This sequence encodes CASSLAGTANYGYTF.

The J gene is TRBJ2-1, the V gene TRBV7-2; TRBD2 matches at 8 bases. J lost 8 bases, V lost 1 base, and 7 bases had no gene match. Germline assignment: CDR1 SGHTA and CDR2 FQGNSA. The CDR3 sequence is 15 residues long. The CDR3 bases are TGTGCCAGCAGCTTAGGGGTAGCGGGAACGTATGAGCAGTTCTTC. It translates to CASSLGVAGTYEQFF. The full variable domain, its missing parts supplied by reference TRBV7-2 and TRBJ2-1, is GAGVSQSPSNKVTEKGKDVELRCDPISGHTALYWYRQSLGQGLEFLIYFQGNSAPDKSGLPSDRFSAERTGGSVSTLTIQRTQQEDSAVYLCASSLGVAGTYEQFFGPGTRLTVL.

This chain connects TRBV7-2 to TRBJ2-1; 7 nucleotides align to TRBD2. With 1 base clipped from V and 4 bases from J, the junction kept 4 bases outside the gene matches. CDR3 size: 15 residues. Germline values: CDR1 SGHTA, CDR2 FQGNSA. This CDR3 reads CASSLVPSGYNEQFF. The CDR3 nucleotides read TGTGCCAGCAGCTTAGTTCCTAGCGGTTACAATGAGCAGTTCTTC.

The chain carries TRBV6-5 and TRBJ2-1, with TRBD2 matching 10 bases. Germline CDR1 is MNHEY and CDR2 is SVGAGI. Trimming cost V 5 bases and J 8 bases; bases outside gene matches: 9. The CDR3 covers 15 residues. DNA for the CDR3: TGTGCCAGCAGTCCGAGTCTAGCGGGAGTATATGAGCAGTTCTTC. This gives the protein CASSPSLAGVYEQFF.

V is TRBV18 and J is TRBJ2-1; 12 nucleotides agree with TRBD2. After removal of 3 bases from V and 8 bases from J, the junction contained 17 bases not matched to a gene. This CDR3 contains 19 residues. Germline lookup yields CDR1 KGHSH and CDR2 LQKENI. CDR3 region: CASSPPRVSSGGDVDEQFF. CDR3 DNA sequence: TGTGCCAGCTCACCGCCACGGGTTTCTAGCGGGGGGGACGTCGATGAGCAGTTCTTC.

This chain joins TRBV4-1 and TRBJ1-4, with 8 positions matching TRBD1. The CDR3 is 15 residues long. Germline CDR1 reads MGHRA; CDR2 reads YSYEKL. The V segment lost 5 bases and the J segment 4 bases; nucleotides outside the gene matches: 6. The CDR3 loop is CASSEGTGFNEKLFF. CDR3 DNA: TGCGCCAGCAGCGAAGGGACAGGATTTAATGAAAAACTGTTTTTT.